This paragraph covers one T cell receptor (beta chain) sequence. Its target is not known. Splitting of each subset's genomic DNA was done evenly across several immunoSEQ plates. Measured with immunoSEQ multiplex PCR; TCRdb has only the in-frame clones, and not every one. The sample consists of roughly 890,000 clones, 80% to 95% of them appearing once. The data were obtained in a study of shared clonotypes between healthy human individuals. Study summary: Used for every donor were three CD4 naive, three CD4 memory, two CD8 naive and one CD8 memory plate. Findings and caveats of the study: Naive subsets tended to show greater estimated richness than memory subsets.

Germline CDR1 SGHRS, CDR2 YFSETQ. The CDR3 extends over 20 amino acids. V gave up 0 bases and J gave up 4 bases; unmatched junction bases: 21. Terminally differentiated effector memory CD45RA+ cells were excluded from the naive CD8 cells, which were CD45RO-negative and positively selected for CCR7. The sample was naive CD8+ T cells sorted from blood. The J gene is TRBJ2-7, the V gene TRBV5-1; 8 nucleotides align to TRBD2. The receptor was derived from a man in his thirties or forties in good health. CDR3: CASSLAGDPSPGLDLYEQYF. Written as DNA, the CDR3 is TGCGCCAGCAGCTTGGCCGGGGACCCATCCCCGGGACTAGACTTGTACGAGCAGTACTTC.